These T cell receptor beta chains were read from a single sample in a study of blood T cell repertoires in COVID-19. The data were produced by immunoSEQ multiplex PCR, yet TCRdb's version contains in-frame clones alone and is incomplete. The repertoire holds 60,000 to 75,000 clones, with around nine tenths as singletons. The sequenced sample consisted of peripheral blood. Receptors were obtained from a woman aged 55 to 70 with acute or convalescent COVID-19. Each CDR3 is given with its conserved first and last residue. Each record gives: clone size, J gene, V gene, D gene, CDR3 protein, CDR3 DNA. D genes are given only for firm matches. Rows may omit the clone size; those that give it use once, few, many or a size class.

>few|TRBJ1-1|TRBV29-1|TRBD1
CSVGRGSNTEAFF
TGCAGCGTCGGCAGGGGGTCGAACACTGAAGCTTTCTTT
>NA|TRBJ2-5|TRBV20-1|NA
CSASLGRETQYF
TGCAGTGCTAGTTTGGGGAGAGAGACCCAGTACTTC
>NA|TRBJ2-7|TRBV21-1|NA
CASWGGQGYEQYF
TGTGCCAGTTGGGGGGGACAGGGGTACGAGCAGTACTTC
>NA|TRBJ1-4|TRBV19|NA
CASSRGQSTNEKLFF
TGTGCCAGTAGTAGGGGCCAGTCAACTAATGAAAAACTGTTTTTT
>NA|TRBJ2-7|TRBV2|TRBD1
CASSEPGTGHSEQYF
TGTGCCAGCAGCGAACCCGGGACAGGGCATAGCGAGCAGTACTTC
>once|TRBJ1-2|TRBV19|NA
CASNDMETLNYGYTF
TGTGCCAGTAACGATATGGAGACGCTTAACTATGGCTACACCTTC
>NA|TRBJ2-7|TRBV5-5|TRBD1
CASSAPDRGYEQYF
TGTGCCAGCAGCGCCCCGGACAGGGGCTACGAGCAGTACTTC
>once|TRBJ2-7|TRBV11-3|TRBD2
CASSPGLGSYEQYF
TGTGCCAGCAGCCCGGGACTAGGCTCCTACGAGCAGTACTTC
>NA|TRBJ2-2|TRBV28|TRBD2
CASSPTFARGLLNTGELFF
TGTGCCAGCAGTCCGACCTTTGCGCGGGGGTTATTAAACACCGGGGAGCTGTTTTTT
>NA|TRBJ2-1|TRBV28|NA
CASSLTGLRYNEQFF
TGTGCCAGCAGTTTGACAGGTTTAAGGTACAATGAGCAGTTCTTC
>NA|TRBJ2-5|TRBV3-1/TRBV3-2|TRBD2
CASSQDPQRGKTQYF
TGTGCCAGCAGCCAAGATCCCCAGCGGGGCAAGACCCAGTACTTC
>many|TRBJ2-3|TRBV4-1|NA
CASRPDSVDTQYF
TGCGCCAGCAGGCCGGACAGTGTGGATACGCAGTATTTT
>NA|TRBJ2-5|TRBV19|NA
CASSIGAGLQETQYF
TGTGCCAGTAGTATCGGTGCAGGGCTCCAAGAGACCCAGTACTTC
>NA|TRBJ1-5|TRBV19|NA
CASSTPPGPQHF
TGTGCCAGTAGTACCCCACCGGGGCCCCAGCATTTT
>NA|TRBJ1-3|TRBV6-4|TRBD1
CASSDSPDDTGVGNTIYF
TGTGCCAGCAGTGACTCGCCGGACGATACAGGGGTGGGAAACACCATATATTTT
>few|TRBJ1-3|TRBV19|NA
CASSIPGNTIYF
TGTGCCAGTAGTATCCCGGGAAACACCATATATTTT
>NA|TRBJ2-7|TRBV6-5|NA
CASSQTVSYEQYF
TGTGCCAGCAGCCAGACTGTCTCCTACGAGCAGTACTTC
>NA|TRBJ2-2|TRBV11-3|NA
CASSLGAALSGELFF
TGTGCCAGCAGCTTAGGAGCGGCGTTATCCGGGGAGCTGTTTTTT
>NA|TRBJ1-3|TRBV7-9|NA
CASSLGFGGVGNTIYF
TGTGCCAGCAGCTTAGGGTTCGGGGGTGTTGGAAACACCATATATTTT
>NA|TRBJ1-2|TRBV19|NA
CASSNQGRNYGYTF
TGTGCCAGTAGTAATCAGGGAAGGAACTATGGCTACACCTTC
>NA|TRBJ1-5|TRBV19|NA
CASSPPGGRDSNQPQHF
TGTGCCAGTAGTCCCCCTGGGGGCAGGGATAGCAATCAGCCCCAGCATTTT
>once|TRBJ1-5|TRBV19|TRBD1
CASNDRDRERGDQPQHF
TGTGCCAGTAACGACCGGGACAGAGAACGCGGGGATCAGCCCCAGCATTTT
>NA|TRBJ2-7|TRBV27|NA
CASKGGGSLVEQYF
TGTGCCAGCAAAGGAGGGGGCAGCTTGGTCGAGCAGTACTTC
>many|TRBJ2-7|TRBV2|NA
CASIGRGAYEQYF
TGTGCCAGCATTGGGCGGGGCGCCTACGAGCAGTACTTC
>NA|TRBJ1-1|TRBV11-1|TRBD1
CASSPTQGANTEAFF
TGTGCCAGCAGCCCTACACAGGGGGCGAACACTGAAGCTTTCTTT
>NA|TRBJ1-2|TRBV5-6|NA
CASSWGQGPENGYTF
TGTGCCAGCAGCTGGGGCCAGGGTCCCGAGAATGGCTACACCTTC
>once|TRBJ2-7|TRBV5-6|TRBD1
CASRNTGDSYEQYF
TGTGCCAGCAGGAACACAGGGGACTCCTACGAGCAGTACTTC
>few|TRBJ2-3|TRBV12-5|TRBD2
CASGLNRRGADTQYF
TGTGCTAGTGGTTTGAATAGGCGGGGGGCGGATACGCAGTATTTT
>NA|TRBJ1-2|TRBV2|NA
CASTGRDGYTF
TGTGCCAGCACAGGGAGGGACGGCTACACCTTC
>NA|TRBJ2-7|TRBV27|TRBD2
CASSPWSPPSGDYEQYF
TGTGCCAGCAGTCCCTGGTCACCCCCTAGCGGGGACTACGAGCAGTACTTC
>NA|TRBJ2-7|TRBV19|TRBD1
CASSRQGATHEQYF
TGTGCCAGTAGCCGACAGGGGGCGACCCACGAGCAGTACTTC
>NA|TRBJ2-3|TRBV3-1/TRBV3-2|TRBD1
CASTQSGGDTQYF
TGTGCCAGCACCCAATCAGGGGGAGATACGCAGTATTTT
>NA|TRBJ2-3|TRBV9|NA
CASSGGGGTGTDTQYF
TGTGCCAGCAGCGGGGGTGGAGGGACTGGCACAGATACGCAGTATTTT
>once|TRBJ2-3|TRBV28|TRBD1
CASSPARTGDADTQYF
TGTGCCAGCAGTCCCGCTCGGACAGGGGATGCAGATACGCAGTATTTT
>NA|TRBJ2-3|TRBV7-9|TRBD2
CASTRRGAADTQYF
TGTGCCAGCACCCGGCGGGGGGCCGCAGATACGCAGTATTTT
>NA|TRBJ2-7|TRBV7-8|TRBD2
CASSSLRGSGAEQYF
TGTGCCAGCAGCTCTCTTAGGGGTAGCGGGGCCGAGCAGTACTTC
>NA|TRBJ2-2|TRBV10-3|NA
CAISPGAPNTGELFF
TGTGCCATCAGCCCAGGGGCCCCGAACACCGGGGAGCTGTTTTTT
>NA|TRBJ2-7|TRBV5-4|TRBD2
CASSPDTSGAYEQYF
TGTGCCAGCAGCCCGGACACTAGCGGGGCTTACGAGCAGTACTTC
>NA|TRBJ1-1|TRBV19|TRBD1
CASSMRQGEAFF
TGTGCCAGTAGCATGCGACAGGGGGAAGCTTTCTTT
>once|TRBJ2-3|TRBV19|NA
CASSSTGTDTQYF
TGTGCCAGTAGTAGTACCGGGACAGATACGCAGTATTTT
>NA|TRBJ2-7|TRBV24-1|NA
CATSDAGSSYEQYF
TGTGCCACCAGTGACGCGGGGAGCTCCTACGAGCAGTACTTC
>once|TRBJ1-1|TRBV30|TRBD1
CAWKGRTGGAGTEAFF
TGTGCCTGGAAAGGGCGGACAGGGGGCGCGGGCACTGAAGCTTTCTTT
>NA|TRBJ1-2|TRBV1|NA
CTSSHRATRGHLRYYGYTF
TGCACCAGCAGCCACCGGGCCACAAGGGGCCACCTACGGTACTATGGCTACACCTTC